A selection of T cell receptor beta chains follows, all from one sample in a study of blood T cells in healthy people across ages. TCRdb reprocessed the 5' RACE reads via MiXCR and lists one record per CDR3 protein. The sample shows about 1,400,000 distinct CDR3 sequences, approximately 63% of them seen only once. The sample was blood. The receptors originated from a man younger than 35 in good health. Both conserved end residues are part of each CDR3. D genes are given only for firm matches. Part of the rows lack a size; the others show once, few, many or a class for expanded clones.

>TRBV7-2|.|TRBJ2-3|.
TGTGCCAGCAGCTCCCCACTAGCTGCCCCAGATACGCAGTATTTT
CASSSPLAAPDTQYF
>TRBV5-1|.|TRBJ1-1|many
TGTGCCAGCAGCCCGGGGATGAACACTGAAGCTTTCTTT
CASSPGMNTEAFF
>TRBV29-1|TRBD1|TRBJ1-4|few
TGCAGCGTGAGGGACAGACAAAATGAAAAACTGTTTTTT
CSVRDRQNEKLFF
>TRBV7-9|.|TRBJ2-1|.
TGTGCCAGCAGCACGCGCCTGGTACTTTACAATGAGCAGTTCTTC
CASSTRLVLYNEQFF
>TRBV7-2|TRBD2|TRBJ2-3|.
TGTGCCAGCAGTCTCCTTAGCGGGGAGGCCTATACGCAGTATTTT
CASSLLSGEAYTQYF
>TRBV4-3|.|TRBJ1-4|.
TGCGCCAGCAGCCAATGGAATGGCGGAGCCGAACAACTGTTTTTT
CASSQWNGGAEQLFF
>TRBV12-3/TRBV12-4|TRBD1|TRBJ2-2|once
TGTGCCAGCAGTTTCGTAAGGACAGGGGATACCGGGGAGCTGTTTTTT
CASSFVRTGDTGELFF
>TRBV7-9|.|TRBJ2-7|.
TGTGCCAGCAGCATTGGGTCCTACGAGCAGTACTTC
CASSIGSYEQYF
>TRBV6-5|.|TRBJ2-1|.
TGTGCCAGCAGTAACGGGGCGGAGCAGTTCTTC
CASSNGAEQFF
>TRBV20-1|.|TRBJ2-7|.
TGCAGTGCCCTGCTAAGCGATCCTATATCCTACGAGCAGTACTTC
CSALLSDPISYEQYF
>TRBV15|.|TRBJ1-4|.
TGTGCCACCACCACGGGTCCCGAGACTGAAAAACTGTTTTTT
CATTTGPETEKLFF
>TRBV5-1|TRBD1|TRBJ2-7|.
TGCGCCAGCAGCGACCGGGACAGGACCAGCTCCTACGAGCAGTACTTC
CASSDRDRTSSYEQYF
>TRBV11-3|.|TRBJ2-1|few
TGTGCCAGCAGCTTAGGTTCGGTAGACAGTGAGCAGTTCTTC
CASSLGSVDSEQFF
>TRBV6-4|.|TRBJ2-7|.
TGTGCCAGCAGGACTCAGAGGGTGTACGAGCAGTACTTC
CASRTQRVYEQYF
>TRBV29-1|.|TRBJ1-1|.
TGCAGCGTTGTGAGGGCCGGGGGGGCTTTCTTT
CSVVRAGGAFF
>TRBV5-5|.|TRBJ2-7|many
TGTGCCAGCAGCTTGAGGTCAGGCTACGAGCAGTACTTC
CASSLRSGYEQYF